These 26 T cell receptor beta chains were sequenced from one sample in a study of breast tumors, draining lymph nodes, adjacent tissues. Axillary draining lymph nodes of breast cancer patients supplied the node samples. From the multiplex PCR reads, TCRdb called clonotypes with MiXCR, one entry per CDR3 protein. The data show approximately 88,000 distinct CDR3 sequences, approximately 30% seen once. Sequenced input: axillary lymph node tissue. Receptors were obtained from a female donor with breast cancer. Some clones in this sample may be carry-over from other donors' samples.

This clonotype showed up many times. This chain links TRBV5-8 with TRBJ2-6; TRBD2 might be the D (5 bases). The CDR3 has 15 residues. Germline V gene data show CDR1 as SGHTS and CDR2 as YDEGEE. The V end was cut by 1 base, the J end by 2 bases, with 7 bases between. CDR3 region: CASSLSGAGANVLTF. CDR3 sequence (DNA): TGTGCCAGCAGCTTGTCCGGGGCTGGGGCCAACGTCCTGACTTTC.

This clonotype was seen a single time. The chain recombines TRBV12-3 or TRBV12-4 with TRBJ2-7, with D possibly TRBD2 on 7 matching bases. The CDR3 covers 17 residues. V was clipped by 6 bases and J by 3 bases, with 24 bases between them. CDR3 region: CASSIGRGAGWYYEQYF. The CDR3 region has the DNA TGTGCCAGCAGCATAGGACGGGGGGCAGGGTGGTACTACGAGCAGTACTTC.

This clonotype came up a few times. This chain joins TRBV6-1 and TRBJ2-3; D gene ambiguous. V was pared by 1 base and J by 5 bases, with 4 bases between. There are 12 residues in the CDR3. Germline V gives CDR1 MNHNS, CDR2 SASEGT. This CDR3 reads CASSEVKDTQYF. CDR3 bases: TGTGCCAGCAGTGAAGTGAAAGATACGCAGTATTTT.

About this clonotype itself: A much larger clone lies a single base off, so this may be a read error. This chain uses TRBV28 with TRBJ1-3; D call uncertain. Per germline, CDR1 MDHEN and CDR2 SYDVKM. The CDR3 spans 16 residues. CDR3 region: CASSFDGPSSGNAIYF. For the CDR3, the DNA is TGTGCCAGCAGTTTCGACGGACCGAGCTCTGGAAACGCCATATATTTT.

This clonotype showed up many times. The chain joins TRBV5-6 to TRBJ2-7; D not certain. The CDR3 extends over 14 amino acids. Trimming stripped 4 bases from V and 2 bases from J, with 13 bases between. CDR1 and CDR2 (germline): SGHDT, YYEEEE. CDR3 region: CASSKTVGAYEQYF. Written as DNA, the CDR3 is TGTGCCAGCAGCAAGACGGTTGGGGCCTACGAGCAGTACTTC.

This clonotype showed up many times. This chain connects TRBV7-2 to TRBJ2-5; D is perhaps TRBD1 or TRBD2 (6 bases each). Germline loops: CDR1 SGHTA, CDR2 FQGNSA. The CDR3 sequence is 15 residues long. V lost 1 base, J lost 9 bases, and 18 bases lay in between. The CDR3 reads CASSLDRGVGWPQYF. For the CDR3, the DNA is TGTGCCAGCAGCTTAGATAGGGGGGTTGGGTGGCCCCAGTACTTC.

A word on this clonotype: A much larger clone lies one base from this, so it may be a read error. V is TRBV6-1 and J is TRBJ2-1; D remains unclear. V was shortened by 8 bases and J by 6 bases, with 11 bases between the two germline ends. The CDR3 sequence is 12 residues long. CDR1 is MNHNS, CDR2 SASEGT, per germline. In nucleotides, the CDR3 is TGTGCCAGCGCGTTAAACGGCAATGAGCAGTTCTTC. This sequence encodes CASALNGNEQFF.

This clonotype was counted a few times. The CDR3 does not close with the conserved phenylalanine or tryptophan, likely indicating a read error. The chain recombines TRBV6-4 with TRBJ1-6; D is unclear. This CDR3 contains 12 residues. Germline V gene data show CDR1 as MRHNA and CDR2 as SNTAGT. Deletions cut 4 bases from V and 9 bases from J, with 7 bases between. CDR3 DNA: TGTGCCAGCAGTGGGCAGCGTTCACCCCTCCACTCT. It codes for CASSGQRSPLHS.

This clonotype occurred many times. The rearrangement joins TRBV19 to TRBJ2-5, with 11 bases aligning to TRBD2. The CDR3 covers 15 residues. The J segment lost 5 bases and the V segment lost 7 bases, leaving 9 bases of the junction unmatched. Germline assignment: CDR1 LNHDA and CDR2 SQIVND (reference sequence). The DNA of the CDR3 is TGTGCCAGTATTGGGACTAGCGGCACCCCGGAGACCCAGTACTTC. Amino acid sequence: CASIGTSGTPETQYF.

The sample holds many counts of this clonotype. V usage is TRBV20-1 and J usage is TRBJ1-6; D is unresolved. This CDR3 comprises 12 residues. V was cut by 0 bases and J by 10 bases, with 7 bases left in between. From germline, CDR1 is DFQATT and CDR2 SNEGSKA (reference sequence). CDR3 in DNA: TGCAGTGCTAGAGAGGCGAGGTCACCCCTCCACTTT. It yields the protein CSAREARSPLHF.

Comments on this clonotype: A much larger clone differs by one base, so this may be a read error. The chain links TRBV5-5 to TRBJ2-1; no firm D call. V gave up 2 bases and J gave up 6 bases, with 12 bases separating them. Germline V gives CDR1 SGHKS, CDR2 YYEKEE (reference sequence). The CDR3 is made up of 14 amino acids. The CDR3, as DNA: TGTGCCAGCAGCTTTGCGTCTGGCGGCAATGAGCAGTTCTTC. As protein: CASSFASGGNEQFF.

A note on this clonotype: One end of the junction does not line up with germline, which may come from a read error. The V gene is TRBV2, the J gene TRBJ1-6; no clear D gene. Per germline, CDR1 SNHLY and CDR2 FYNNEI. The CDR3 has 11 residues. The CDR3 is CASSEIPPLHF. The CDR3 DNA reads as TGTGCCAGCAGTGAAATTCCACCCCTCCACTTC.

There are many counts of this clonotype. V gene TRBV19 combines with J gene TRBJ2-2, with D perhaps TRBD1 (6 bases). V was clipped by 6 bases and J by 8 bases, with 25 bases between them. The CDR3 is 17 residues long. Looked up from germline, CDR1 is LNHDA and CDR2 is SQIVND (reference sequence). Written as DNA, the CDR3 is TGTGCCAGTAGCACGGACCGGACAGTATTAAAAACTGGGGAGCTGTTTTTT. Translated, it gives CASSTDRTVLKTGELFF.

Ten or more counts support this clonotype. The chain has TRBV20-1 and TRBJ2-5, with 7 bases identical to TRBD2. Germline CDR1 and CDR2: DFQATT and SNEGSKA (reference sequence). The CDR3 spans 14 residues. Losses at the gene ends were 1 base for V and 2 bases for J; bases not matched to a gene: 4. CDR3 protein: CSARAVGGQETQYF. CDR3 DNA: TGCAGTGCTAGAGCGGTGGGGGGGCAAGAGACCCAGTACTTC.

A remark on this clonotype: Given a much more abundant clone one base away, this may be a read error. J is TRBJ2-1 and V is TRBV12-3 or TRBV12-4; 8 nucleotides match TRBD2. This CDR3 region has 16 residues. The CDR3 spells CAGSSAGTRYFNEQFF. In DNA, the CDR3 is TGTGCCGGCAGTTCGGCCGGGACTAGATATTTCAATGAGCAGTTCTTC.

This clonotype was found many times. CDR3 DNA sequence: TGTGCCAGCAGCTTAAACAGAGCGGGTGAATTCTACGAGCAGTACTTC. It codes for CASSLNRAGEFYEQYF. The chain carries TRBV11-2 and TRBJ2-7; D might be TRBD2 (6 bases). The germline V and J ends were trimmed by 2 bases and 3 bases, with 17 bases remaining between them. This CDR3 has 16 amino acids. Germline CDR1 reads SGHAT; CDR2 reads FQNNGV.

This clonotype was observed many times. DNA of the CDR3: TGTGCCAGCAGTGAGGTAGGAGGGCGCAATGAGCAGTTCTTC. This sequence encodes CASSEVGGRNEQFF. The chain carries TRBV6-4 and TRBJ2-1; D might be TRBD2 (6 bases). CDR3 length: 14 amino acids. CDR1 and CDR2 from the germline V gene are MRHNA and SNTAGT. V was pared by 3 bases and J by 6 bases, with 12 bases between.

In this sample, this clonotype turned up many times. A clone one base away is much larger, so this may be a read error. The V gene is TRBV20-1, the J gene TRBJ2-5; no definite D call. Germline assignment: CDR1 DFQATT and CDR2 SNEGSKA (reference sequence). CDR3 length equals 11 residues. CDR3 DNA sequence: TGCAGTGCTAGCGGCCAAGAGACCCAGTCCTTC. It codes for CSASGQETQSF.

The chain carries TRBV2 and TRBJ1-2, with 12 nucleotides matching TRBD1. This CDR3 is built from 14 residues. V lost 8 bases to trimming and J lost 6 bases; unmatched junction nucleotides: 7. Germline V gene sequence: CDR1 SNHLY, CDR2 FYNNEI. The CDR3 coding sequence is TGTGCCAGCGGGACAGGGGGCCAAGTGCATGGCTACACCTTC. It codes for CASGTGGQVHGYTF.

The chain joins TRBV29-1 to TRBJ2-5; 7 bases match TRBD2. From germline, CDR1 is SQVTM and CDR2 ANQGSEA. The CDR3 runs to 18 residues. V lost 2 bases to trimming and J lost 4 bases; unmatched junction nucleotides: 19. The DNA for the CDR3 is TGCAGCGTTGAATTCGCTAGCGGAGTGGGGAGTTGGTTAGAGACCCAGTACTTC. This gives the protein CSVEFASGVGSWLETQYF.

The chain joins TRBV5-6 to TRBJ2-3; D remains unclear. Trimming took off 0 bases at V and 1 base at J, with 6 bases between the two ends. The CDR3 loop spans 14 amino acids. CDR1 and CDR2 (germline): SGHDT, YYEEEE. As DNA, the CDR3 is TGTGCCAGCAGCTTGGGGCCGGGCACAGATACGCAGTATTTT. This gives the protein CASSLGPGTDTQYF.

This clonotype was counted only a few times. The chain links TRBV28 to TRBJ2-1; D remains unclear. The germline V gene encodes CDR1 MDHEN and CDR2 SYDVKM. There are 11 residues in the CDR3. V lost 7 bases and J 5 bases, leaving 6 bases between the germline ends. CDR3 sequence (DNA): TGTGCCAGCACCTATGACAATGAGCAGTTCTTC. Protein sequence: CASTYDNEQFF. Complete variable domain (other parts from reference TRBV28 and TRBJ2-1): DVKVTQSSRYLVKRTGEKVFLECVQDMDHENMFWYRQDPGLGLRLIYFSYDVKMKEKGDIPEGYSVSREKKERFSLILESASTNQTSMYLCASTYDNEQFFGPGTRLTVL.

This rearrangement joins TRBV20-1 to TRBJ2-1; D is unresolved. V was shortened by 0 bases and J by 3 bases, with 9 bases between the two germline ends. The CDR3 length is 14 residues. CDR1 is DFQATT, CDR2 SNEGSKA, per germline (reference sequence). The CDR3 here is CSARDWRNYNEQFF. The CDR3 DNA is TGCAGTGCTAGAGATTGGCGGAACTACAATGAGCAGTTCTTC.

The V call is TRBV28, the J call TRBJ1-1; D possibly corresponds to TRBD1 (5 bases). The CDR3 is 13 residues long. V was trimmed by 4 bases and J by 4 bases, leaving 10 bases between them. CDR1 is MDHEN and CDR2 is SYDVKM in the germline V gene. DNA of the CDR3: TGTGCCAGCAGTTATATAACAGGCACTGAAGCTTTCTTT. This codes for CASSYITGTEAFF.

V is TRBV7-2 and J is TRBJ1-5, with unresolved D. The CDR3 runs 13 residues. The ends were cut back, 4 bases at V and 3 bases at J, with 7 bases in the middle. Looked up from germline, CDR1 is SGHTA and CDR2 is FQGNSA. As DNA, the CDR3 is TGTGCCAGCAGCTGGAGCTTCAATCAGCCCCAGCATTTT. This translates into CASSWSFNQPQHF.

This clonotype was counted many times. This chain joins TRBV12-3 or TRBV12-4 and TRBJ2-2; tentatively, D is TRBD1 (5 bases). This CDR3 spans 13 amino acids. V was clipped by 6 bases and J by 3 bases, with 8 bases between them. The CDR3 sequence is CASSQGYTGELFF. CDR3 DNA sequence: TGTGCCAGCAGCCAGGGTTACACCGGGGAGCTGTTTTTT.